Each of the 27 T cell receptor beta chains below was sequenced from the same sample in a study of cytomegalovirus exposure and HLA in healthy donors. The PCR made use of 60 Vbeta and 13 Jbeta primers. Clones were read by immunoSEQ multiplex PCR, and TCRdb kept only the in-frame ones, dropping some. This table has 130,000 to 150,000 clones, around a tenth appearing once. Sequences were obtained from PBMCs. The receptors stem from a male donor in good health and CMV-seronegative.

The chain employs TRBV6-6 and TRBJ1-1, with TRBD1 matching over 10 bases. V was pared by 4 bases and J by 10 bases, with 12 bases of the junction left unmatched. Germline lookup yields CDR1 MNHNY and CDR2 SVGAGI (reference sequence). CDR3 length: 15 amino acids. CDR3 amino acids: CASSFGLRDRGPAFF. CDR3 nucleotide sequence: TGTGCCAGCAGTTTCGGCCTCCGGGACAGGGGACCAGCTTTCTTT.

This chain joins TRBV19 and TRBJ2-7, with D possibly matching TRBD2 (5 bases). Germline V gene sequence: CDR1 LNHDA, CDR2 SQIVND (reference sequence). The ends were cut back, 1 base at V and 1 base at J, with 17 bases in the middle. The CDR3 is 17 residues long. In DNA, the CDR3 is TGTGCCAGTAGTATAGGTGGAGGCCAAGGGTCGTCCTACGAGCAGTACTTC. Protein product: CASSIGGGQGSSYEQYF. The full variable domain, rest sourced from reference TRBV19 and TRBJ2-7, is DGGITQSPKYLFRKEGQNVTLSCEQNLNHDAMYWYRQDPGQGLRLIYYSQIVNDFQKGDIAEGYSVSREKKESFPLTVTSAQKNPTAFYLCASSIGGGQGSSYEQYFGPGTRLTVT.

This clone was seen more than once but under ten times. The chain recombines TRBV2 with TRBJ1-4; 11 nucleotides line up with TRBD1. Trimming cost V 2 bases and J 2 bases; bases outside gene matches: 1. This CDR3 has 16 amino acids. From germline, CDR1 is SNHLY and CDR2 FYNNEI. CDR3 bases: TGTGCCAGCAGTGAACGGACAGGGGGCACTAATGAAAAACTGTTTTTT. This translates into CASSERTGGTNEKLFF.

This clone showed up just a few times. The chain links TRBV9 to TRBJ2-7, with a possible D match to TRBD2 (6 bases). V was shortened by 4 bases and J by 0 bases, with 11 bases between the two germline ends. Germline lookup yields CDR1 SGDLS and CDR2 YYNGEE. The CDR3 is 14 amino acids. CDR3: CASSPLTSSYEQYF. CDR3 sequence (DNA): TGTGCCAGCAGCCCGTTGACTAGCTCCTACGAGCAGTACTTC. Combining the CDR3 with reference TRBV9 and TRBJ2-7 gives the whole variable domain DSGVTQTPKHLITATGQRVTLRCSPRSGDLSVYWYQQSLDQGLQFLIQYYNGEERAKGNILERFSAQQFPDLHSELNLSSLELGDSALYFCASSPLTSSYEQYFGPGTRLTVT.

There are a few counts of this clone. The gene calls are TRBV20-1 and TRBJ2-7; no clear D gene. The V and J ends lost 6 bases and 2 bases respectively, with 8 bases between them. The CDR3 covers 11 residues. From germline, CDR1 is DFQATT and CDR2 SNEGSKA (reference sequence). The CDR3 sequence is CSAPSPYEQYF. Written as DNA, the CDR3 is TGCAGTGCCCCCTCCCCCTACGAGCAGTACTTC.

This clone was counted only a few times. The genes are TRBV6-6 and TRBJ2-1, with 11 nucleotides matching TRBD2. V dropped 4 bases and J dropped 9; count of bases not matched to a gene: 8. The V gene's germline CDR1 is MNHNY and CDR2 SVGAGI (reference sequence). This CDR3 contains 15 residues. As DNA, the CDR3 is TGTGCCAGCAGTTTTAGCGGGGGGGAATACGGTGAGCAGTTCTTC. Encoded protein: CASSFSGGEYGEQFF.

V and J are TRBV5-1 and TRBJ2-7, with a possible D match to TRBD2 (6 bases). CDR3 size: 16 residues. CDR1 and CDR2 (germline): SGHRS, YFSETQ. V dropped 0 bases and J dropped 0 bases, with 13 bases sitting between them. CDR3 in DNA: TGCGCCAGCAGCTTGGTCGTGGCGGGACCCTCCTACGAGCAGTACTTC. Translated: CASSLVVAGPSYEQYF.

The chain links TRBV7-2 to TRBJ1-2; weak D call: TRBD1 (5 bases). The CDR3 has 14 residues. Germline V gives CDR1 SGHTA, CDR2 FQGNSA. V was cut by 1 base and J by 4 bases, with 10 bases left in between. The CDR3 DNA is TGTGCCAGCAGCTTAGAGTCCCAGGGCTATGGCTACACCTTC. This sequence encodes CASSLESQGYGYTF.

This clone was counted between two and nine times. The rearrangement uses TRBV18 and TRBJ2-7, with 7 nucleotides matching TRBD1. The CDR3 is made up of 15 amino acids. V was clipped by 3 bases and J by 0 bases; unmatched bases: 5. Germline V gene lookup returns CDR1 KGHSH and CDR2 LQKENI. CDR3 region: CASSPDRTGSYEQYF. CDR3 coding DNA: TGTGCCAGCTCACCCGACAGGACAGGCTCCTACGAGCAGTACTTC.

This clone was observed a few times. The V and J genes are TRBV18 and TRBJ2-7; tentative D call: TRBD2 (5 bases). Per the germline V gene, CDR1 is KGHSH and CDR2 is LQKENI. Trimming shortened V by 3 bases and J by 3 bases, and 9 bases separated the two germline ends. This CDR3 is 13 amino acids long. CDR3: CASSPDSFYEQYF. In DNA, the CDR3 is TGTGCCAGCTCACCGGACTCCTTCTACGAGCAGTACTTC.

This clone has a handful of counts. The rearrangement uses TRBV4-2 and TRBJ1-5, with a possible D match to TRBD1 (5 bases). The CDR3 consists of 14 residues. Germline V gene data show CDR1 as LGHNA and CDR2 as YNFKEQ. V dropped 8 bases and J dropped 0 bases, with 11 bases sitting between them. CDR3 sequence (DNA): TGTGCCAGCCGCGAGACAGATAGCAATCAGCCCCAGCATTTT. Encoded protein: CASRETDSNQPQHF.

In its sample, this clone was seen a few times. The J gene is TRBJ2-3, the V gene TRBV7-6; TRBD2 matches 9 bases. The junction had 7 bases not matched to a gene; V was cut back by 1 base and J by 2 bases. Germline-derived CDR1 and CDR2 are SGHVS and FNYEAQ. CDR3 length equals 17 residues. The DNA for the CDR3 is TGTGCCAGCAGCTTAGATCCTAGCGGGACCACCACAGATACGCAGTATTTT. Translation: CASSLDPSGTTTDTQYF.

The rearrangement joins TRBV7-8 to TRBJ1-1, with 8 bases that match TRBD1. The length of the CDR3 is 15 residues. V trimming: 5 bases; J trimming: 11 bases; junction bases outside the gene matches: 16. Germline CDR1 SGHVS, CDR2 FQNEAQ. The CDR3 DNA reads as TGTGCCAGCAGCGCCGGCCTTCCGGGACAGGTGGGCGCTTTCTTT. Its protein is CASSAGLPGQVGAFF.

The rearrangement links TRBV28 to TRBJ2-7; 9 nucleotides align to TRBD1. The junction had 5 bases not matched to a gene; V was cut back by 6 bases and J by 2 bases. Germline lookup yields CDR1 MDHEN and CDR2 SYDVKM. The CDR3 length is 14 residues. The CDR3 spells CASRTGTGTYEQYF. In DNA form, the CDR3 reads TGTGCCAGCAGAACCGGGACAGGGACCTACGAGCAGTACTTC.

The chain couples TRBV10-3 to TRBJ2-2; 9 nucleotides agree with TRBD2. Per the germline V gene, CDR1 is ENHRY and CDR2 is SYGVKD. The V segment lost 6 bases and the J segment 6 bases; nucleotides outside the gene matches: 8. The CDR3 consists of 15 residues. CDR3 in DNA: TGTGCCATCAGAGGGACTAGCCGCGTCGCCGGGGAGCTGTTTTTT. It is translated as CAIRGTSRVAGELFF.

This clone was detected a few times. This chain links TRBV5-1 with TRBJ2-7, with TRBD1 matching 8 bases. Germline values: CDR1 SGHRS, CDR2 YFSETQ. The V gene end was trimmed by 4 bases and the J gene end by 6 bases; junction bases not matched to a gene: 12. The CDR3 is 15 residues long. CDR3 in amino acids: CASSTVGTGPSEQYF. For the CDR3, the DNA is TGCGCCAGCAGCACGGTCGGGACAGGACCTTCCGAGCAGTACTTC.

In its sample, this clone was seen a few times. The CDR3 reads CASSLRTALYEQYF. DNA of the CDR3: TGTGCCAGCAGCCTACGTACAGCTCTCTACGAGCAGTACTTC. The chain uses TRBV7-8 and TRBJ2-7; unclear D gene. This CDR3 is built from 14 residues. Germline V CDR1 and CDR2: SGHVS, FQNEAQ. Trimming cost V 5 bases and J 3 bases, with 14 bases left between them.

This clone has just a few counts. The V call is TRBV7-9, the J call TRBJ1-2; maybe TRBD1 (5 bases). From germline, CDR1 is SEHNR and CDR2 FQNEAQ (reference sequence). This CDR3 comprises 12 residues. The V end was cut by 3 bases, the J end by 6 bases, with 8 bases between. As DNA, the CDR3 is TGTGCCAGCAGCTTGGGACTTGATGGCTACACCTTC. Its translation: CASSLGLDGYTF. The entire variable domain, with the rest obtained from reference TRBV7-9 and TRBJ1-2, is as follows: DTGVSQNPRHKITKRGQNVTFRCDPISEHNRLYWYRQTLGQGPEFLTYFQNEAQLEKSRLLSDRFSAERPKGSFSTLEIQRTEQGDSAMYLCASSLGLDGYTFGSGTRLTVV.

This chain links TRBV7-9 with TRBJ2-1, with 8 bases that match TRBD2. The J segment lost 7 bases and the V segment lost 4 bases, leaving 12 bases of the junction unmatched. CDR1 SEHNR and CDR2 FQNEAQ come from the germline V gene (reference sequence). CDR3 length equals 16 residues. In DNA form, the CDR3 reads TGTGCCAGCAGCTGGTTGGGACTAGAGGAATGGAATGAGCAGTTCTTC. Translating it yields CASSWLGLEEWNEQFF.

V usage is TRBV7-9 and J usage is TRBJ2-1, with D possibly TRBD1 on 6 matching bases. The CDR3 contains 15 residues. Per germline, CDR1 SEHNR and CDR2 FQNEAQ (reference sequence). V lost 1 base and J 6 bases, leaving 13 bases between the germline ends. The DNA of the CDR3 is TGTGCCAGCAGCTTAGGGCCATCAGGGGTCAATGAGCAGTTCTTC. Its translation: CASSLGPSGVNEQFF.

This clone was seen only a few times. This sequence joins TRBV5-1 and TRBJ2-1, with D possibly matching TRBD2 (5 bases). V was shortened by 0 bases and J by 12 bases, with 16 bases between the two germline ends. Germline V gene data show CDR1 as SGHRS and CDR2 as YFSETQ. The CDR3 runs to 14 residues. The CDR3 loop reads CASSLGTPSDRQFF. Written as DNA, the CDR3 is TGCGCCAGCAGCTTGGGGACTCCCTCGGATAGGCAGTTCTTC.

The rearrangement links TRBV7-2 to TRBJ2-4; D is ambiguous. Germline V gene sequence: CDR1 SGHTA, CDR2 FQGNSA. The CDR3 is 16 residues long. V lost 4 bases to trimming and J lost 0 bases, with 13 bases between them. The CDR3 DNA reads as TGTGCCAGCAGCTCTTCCGGGTTTATAGCCAAAAACATTCAGTACTTC. As protein: CASSSSGFIAKNIQYF.

This clone was observed a handful of times. The chain joins TRBV30 to TRBJ1-3, with TRBD1 matching over 12 bases. Germline values: CDR1 GTSNPN, CDR2 SVGIG (reference sequence). V shed 1 base, J shed 5 bases, and the junction held 6 bases outside the gene matches. This CDR3 has 16 residues. CDR3 loop: CAWSEPGQGARNTIYF. CDR3 nucleotides: TGTGCCTGGAGTGAACCGGGACAGGGGGCGAGAAACACCATATATTTT.

J is TRBJ2-1 and V is TRBV5-1; no clear D. Germline V gives CDR1 SGHRS, CDR2 YFSETQ. The CDR3 is 14 amino acids. The V end lost 0 bases, the J end lost 4 bases, and 8 bases lay between the germline ends. CDR3 DNA sequence: TGCGCCAGCAGCTTGGAATCCGGTTACAATGAGCAGTTCTTC. As protein: CASSLESGYNEQFF.

A few counts support this clone. V gene TRBV11-3 combines with J gene TRBJ2-3, with 8 positions matching TRBD2. The CDR3 runs 17 residues. V shed 5 bases and J 0 bases; nucleotides not matched to a gene: 10. Germline V CDR1 and CDR2: SGHNT, YENEEA. DNA for the CDR3: TGTGCCAGCAGCGGAGAAAGCGGGGGCTTTAGCACAGATACGCAGTATTTT. It translates to CASSGESGGFSTDTQYF.

This chain uses TRBV5-1 with TRBJ2-2; TRBD2 agrees at 8 bases. Trimming took 4 bases from V and 5 from J; bases not matched to a gene: 7. CDR3 length: 15 amino acids. CDR1 is SGHRS and CDR2 is YFSETQ in the germline V gene. Here the CDR3 reads CASSRDGRGTGELFF. In nucleotides, the CDR3 is TGCGCCAGCAGCAGGGACGGGAGGGGGACCGGGGAGCTGTTTTTT.

A word on this clone: At one of its ends the junction is not consistent with the germline gene, which may arise from a read error. The CDR3 loop is CASSQQPQREVKF. The CDR3, as DNA: TGTGCCAGCAGTCAACAACCTCAGCGGGAGGTGAAATTC. The chain is built from TRBV28 and TRBJ2-4, with TRBD2 matching 9 bases. Germline lookup yields CDR1 MDHEN and CDR2 SYDVKM. CDR3 length: 13 residues.